The text below deals with one T cell receptor beta chain. Its antigen remains unknown. This sample was taken from a study of PD-1 blockade in classical Hodgkin lymphoma. Study at large: Intravenous infusions of nivolumab 3 mg/kg reached patients every 2 weeks.

Sequencing used immunoSEQ multiplex PCR; TCRdb keeps in-frame clones, though not all of them. This sample has about 30,000 clones, with 81% found just once. Time point in this sample: cycle 4 day 1 (C4D1), after more than five weeks of nivolumab. Every one of the patients relapsed after autologous stem cell transplantation (brentuximab vedotin exposure was variable). Study-wide findings and caveats: TCR diversity rose significantly by C4D1 in CD4+ but not CD8+ cells. The baseline diversity of complete responders showed similarity to that of newly diagnosed patients. What caused the repertoire differences, perhaps disease activity or prior therapy, remains undefined.

The sample consisted of peripheral blood mononuclear cells (PBMCs), taken before the fourth cycle of nivolumab. The sequence came from a human donor with classical Hodgkin lymphoma.

The CDR3 reads CASSYTGTDTQYF. The CDR3 DNA reads as TGTGCCAGCAGTTACACGGGCACAGATACGCAGTATTTT. This chain joins TRBV7-6 and TRBJ2-3; unclear D gene. This CDR3 has 13 residues. Looked up from germline, CDR1 is SGHVS and CDR2 is FNYEAQ. Trimming took off 6 bases at V and 1 base at J, with 8 bases between the two ends.